The 30 T cell receptor beta chains below were found in one sample sequenced in a study of blood T cell repertoires in COVID-19. This table comes from immunoSEQ multiplex PCR, and its TCRdb copy is limited to in-frame clones, with some not included. The data hold some 190,000 clones, with around 90% observed a single time. The sample taken for sequencing was peripheral blood. These receptors came from a human donor in a cohort sampled during active COVID-19.

This chain links TRBV4-1 with TRBJ1-5; 7 nucleotides agree with TRBD1. The CDR3 sequence is 15 residues long. Germline V gene sequence: CDR1 MGHRA, CDR2 YSYEKL. V gave up 1 base and J gave up 6 bases; unmatched junction bases: 6. CDR3 protein: CASSQGTGVGQPQHF. CDR3 DNA sequence: TGCGCCAGCAGCCAAGGAACAGGGGTAGGTCAGCCCCAGCATTTT.

This chain connects TRBV3-1 (or the pseudogene TRBV3-2) to TRBJ2-3; D might be TRBD1 (5 bases). With 4 bases removed from V and 6 bases from J, the gap between germline ends came to 11 bases. This CDR3 contains 13 residues. The V gene's germline CDR1 is LGHDT and CDR2 YNNKEL (reference sequence). The DNA for the CDR3 is TGTGCCAGCAGCCCTTCCTGGGGCGATACGCAGTATTTT. Protein sequence: CASSPSWGDTQYF.

The chain joins TRBV28 to TRBJ2-2; the D gene is possibly TRBD2 (7 bases). V lost 3 bases and J lost 6, with 17 bases in between. There are 16 residues in the CDR3. In germline, CDR1 is MDHEN, CDR2 SYDVKM. This chain's CDR3 is CASSLGGTPSAGELFF. Written as DNA, the CDR3 is TGTGCCAGCAGTTTGGGGGGGACACCCTCGGCCGGGGAGCTGTTTTTT.

V usage is TRBV19 and J usage is TRBJ2-1; 7 bases match TRBD2. Germline V gene sequence: CDR1 LNHDA, CDR2 SQIVND (reference sequence). J was trimmed by 4 bases and V by 6 bases; bases with no gene match: 12. There are 16 residues in the CDR3. The CDR3 protein is CASSSRGTTTYNEQFF. In DNA, the CDR3 is TGTGCCAGTAGCAGCCGGGGGACTACAACTTACAATGAGCAGTTCTTC.

This clone appeared a few times. This chain joins TRBV30 and TRBJ2-1; TRBD2 matches at 10 bases. CDR3 length: 14 residues. Trimming cost V 5 bases and J 6 bases; bases outside gene matches: 7. Germline V gene data show CDR1 as GTSNPN and CDR2 as SVGIG (reference sequence). CDR3 nucleotide sequence: TGTGCCTGGGGTATAGCGGGGGGAACCAATGAGCAGTTCTTC. Translating it yields CAWGIAGGTNEQFF.

The rearrangement uses TRBV7-2 and TRBJ2-5; D unclear. Trimming pared 1 base from V and 6 bases from J, leaving 12 bases between. The CDR3 is made up of 14 amino acids. In germline, CDR1 is SGHTA, CDR2 FQGNSA. The CDR3 region has the DNA TGTGCCAGCAGCTTAGGGGCCAGCAAGAAGACCCAGTACTTC. It yields the protein CASSLGASKKTQYF.

This clone was observed a few times. The rearrangement uses TRBV19 and TRBJ1-1; D possibly corresponds to TRBD1 (5 bases). The ends were cut back, 2 bases at V and 4 bases at J, with 17 bases in the middle. This CDR3 has 16 amino acids. CDR1 is LNHDA and CDR2 is SQIVND in the germline V gene (reference sequence). The CDR3 region is CASSINGRDPGTEAFF. In DNA form, the CDR3 reads TGTGCCAGTAGTATAAACGGGAGGGACCCCGGCACTGAAGCTTTCTTT.

This chain uses TRBV7-6 with TRBJ1-6; D remains ambiguous. Germline CDR1 reads SGHVS; CDR2 reads FNYEAQ. With 1 base removed from V and 9 bases from J, the gap between germline ends came to 7 bases. The CDR3 runs to 13 residues. As DNA, the CDR3 is TGTGCCAGCAGCTTAGGGGCAGCTTCACCCCTCCACTTT. Translating it yields CASSLGAASPLHF.

The chain has TRBV6-2 or TRBV6-3 and TRBJ1-4; 8 nucleotides align to TRBD1. The CDR3 length is 15 residues. J lost 7 bases, V lost 5 bases, and 9 bases had no gene match. Germline CDR1 and CDR2: MNHEY and SVGEGT. CDR3 sequence reads: CASSPRQGTGEKLFF. CDR3 in DNA: TGTGCCAGCAGTCCCCGACAGGGGACCGGTGAAAAACTGTTTTTT.

The V call is TRBV7-9, the J call TRBJ2-5; 9 bases are a match to TRBD2. Trimming cost V 4 bases and J 1 base; bases outside gene matches: 7. Germline CDR1 is SEHNR and CDR2 is FQNEAQ (reference sequence). CDR3 length equals 16 residues. In nucleotides, the CDR3 is TGTGCCAGCAGCTACCGTAGCGGGGGCATCCAAGAGACCCAGTACTTC. It encodes CASSYRSGGIQETQYF.

The chain recombines TRBV2 with TRBJ2-5; D is perhaps TRBD1 (5 bases). Per germline, CDR1 SNHLY and CDR2 FYNNEI. Trimming removed 3 bases from V and 4 bases from J, with 6 bases in between. This CDR3 contains 12 residues. The CDR3 region is CASSDRAETQYF. The CDR3 nucleotides are TGTGCCAGCAGTGACAGGGCAGAGACCCAGTACTTC.

V gene TRBV2 combines with J gene TRBJ2-3, with D possibly being TRBD2 (6 bases). V was trimmed by 6 bases and J by 2 bases, leaving 18 bases between them. CDR1 is SNHLY and CDR2 is FYNNEI in the germline V gene. The length of the CDR3 is 16 residues. The DNA for the CDR3 is TGTGCCAGCAGCCGGAGGGGTTACCAAGACACAGATACGCAGTATTTT. This gives the protein CASSRRGYQDTDTQYF.

The chain is built from TRBV19 and TRBJ1-6; D gene unclear. CDR3 length: 14 residues. The germline V and J ends were trimmed by 3 bases and 9 bases, with 12 bases remaining between them. Germline loops: CDR1 LNHDA, CDR2 SQIVND (reference sequence). This CDR3 is CASSMEGVLSPLHF. In DNA form, the CDR3 reads TGTGCCAGTAGTATGGAAGGAGTACTTTCACCCCTCCACTTT.

This CDR3 reads CASSRQGGNQPQHF. As DNA, the CDR3 is TGTGCCAGCAGTCGACAGGGTGGCAATCAGCCCCAGCATTTT. The chain combines TRBV2 with TRBJ1-5; TRBD1 matches 7 bases. The junction had 3 bases not matched to a gene; V was cut back by 5 bases and J by 2 bases. Germline values: CDR1 SNHLY, CDR2 FYNNEI. CDR3 length equals 14 residues.

The gene calls are TRBV5-4 and TRBJ1-5, with 9 nucleotides matching TRBD1. The CDR3 extends over 15 amino acids. Germline CDR1 SGHNT, CDR2 YYREEE (reference sequence). V lost 4 bases to trimming and J lost 4 bases; unmatched junction nucleotides: 6. Written as DNA, the CDR3 is TGTGCCAGCAGCGTCCCGGGACAGGGAAATCAGCCCCAGCATTTT. Its protein product is CASSVPGQGNQPQHF. Supplemented by reference TRBV5-4 and TRBJ1-5, the full variable domain reads ETGVTQSPTHLIKTRGQQVTLRCSSQSGHNTVSWYQQALGQGPQFIFQYYREEENGRGNFPPRFSGLQFPNYSSELNVNALELDDSALYLCASSVPGQGNQPQHFGDGTRLSIL.

The chain joins TRBV3-1 (or the pseudogene TRBV3-2) to TRBJ2-7; 10 nucleotides match TRBD2. The CDR3 runs to 17 residues. The germline CDR1 and CDR2 sequences are LGHDT and YNNKEL (reference sequence). The V segment lost 1 base and the J segment 2 bases; nucleotides outside the gene matches: 8. The CDR3 region is CASSQGLAGDIPYEQYF. CDR3 sequence (DNA): TGTGCCAGCAGCCAAGGGCTAGCGGGAGATATCCCCTACGAGCAGTACTTC.

The chain combines TRBV15 with TRBJ1-1; possible D gene TRBD1, 5 bases. Germline lookup yields CDR1 LNHNV and CDR2 YYDKDF (reference sequence). V lost 5 bases and J lost 3, with 16 bases in between. The CDR3 contains 15 residues. CDR3: CATSGHRLVDTEAFF. CDR3 nucleotide sequence: TGTGCCACCAGCGGTCACAGGTTAGTTGACACTGAAGCTTTCTTT.

CDR3 region: CASSQFLGSSYNEQFF. The CDR3 coding sequence is TGCGCCAGCAGCCAGTTCCTAGGGAGCTCCTACAATGAGCAGTTCTTC. V is TRBV4-3 and J is TRBJ2-1, with a tentative D call TRBD2 (5 bases). Trimming took 3 bases from V and 0 from J, leaving 12 bases between them. Germline lookup yields CDR1 LGHNA and CDR2 YSLEER. The CDR3 spans 16 residues.

The chain employs TRBV5-4 and TRBJ2-7; the match to TRBD1 covers 7 bases. V shed 3 bases, J shed 6 bases, and the junction held 9 bases outside the gene matches. Germline V gene lookup returns CDR1 SGHNT and CDR2 YYREEE (reference sequence). The CDR3 consists of 14 residues. DNA for the CDR3: TGTGCCAGCAGCTGGGGGACAGTCGGTTCCGAGCAGTACTTC. Amino acid sequence: CASSWGTVGSEQYF. The whole variable domain, filled in from reference TRBV5-4 and TRBJ2-7, reads ETGVTQSPTHLIKTRGQQVTLRCSSQSGHNTVSWYQQALGQGPQFIFQYYREEENGRGNFPPRFSGLQFPNYSSELNVNALELDDSALYLCASSWGTVGSEQYFGPGTRLTVT.

J is TRBJ2-3 and V is TRBV4-2; TRBD2 agrees at 14 bases. CDR1 and CDR2 from the germline V gene are LGHNA and YNFKEQ. With V trimmed by 3 bases and J by 5 bases, 4 bases remained unmatched. The CDR3 runs 16 residues. The CDR3 here is CASSQGLAGVGDTQYF. The CDR3 DNA follows: TGTGCCAGCAGCCAGGGACTAGCGGGAGTTGGAGATACGCAGTATTTT.

The chain carries TRBV10-3 and TRBJ1-3; D ambiguous. The CDR3 spans 17 residues. In germline, CDR1 is ENHRY, CDR2 SYGVKD. V was pared by 6 bases and J by 0 bases, with 18 bases between. Written as DNA, the CDR3 is TGTGCCATCAGCAGGCTCCGGGATGAACCCTCTGGAAACACCATATATTTT. Residues: CAISRLRDEPSGNTIYF.

V and J are TRBV30 and TRBJ2-3, with a possible D match to TRBD1 (6 bases). The V end was cut by 1 base, the J end by 5 bases, with 16 bases between. The CDR3 extends over 15 amino acids. Germline assignment: CDR1 GTSNPN and CDR2 SVGIG (reference sequence). CDR3: CAWSDRALYGDTQYF. The CDR3 region has the DNA TGTGCCTGGAGTGACAGGGCTCTTTATGGAGATACGCAGTATTTT.

The rearrangement joins TRBV7-2 to TRBJ1-3; D uncertain. In germline, CDR1 is SGHTA, CDR2 FQGNSA. The CDR3 sequence is 16 residues long. V lost 5 bases and J 0 bases, leaving 14 bases between the germline ends. In DNA, the CDR3 is TGTGCCAGCAGCCCGCGGGTGGGGAGCTCTGGAAACACCATATATTTT. Protein: CASSPRVGSSGNTIYF.

This rearrangement joins TRBV28 to TRBJ2-7; the match to TRBD2 covers 8 bases. CDR3 length: 14 residues. The V gene's germline CDR1 is MDHEN and CDR2 SYDVKM. V lost 5 bases and J lost 3; bases outside the gene matches: 6. This CDR3 reads CASSETSAVYEQYF. Written as DNA, the CDR3 is TGTGCCAGCAGTGAGACTAGCGCTGTCTACGAGCAGTACTTC.

This chain links TRBV10-2 with TRBJ2-5, with 11 positions matching TRBD1. CDR1 and CDR2 from the germline V gene are WSHSY and SAAADI. The CDR3 spans 18 residues. Unmatched junction bases numbered 12, after V lost 2 bases and J lost 4 bases. Here the CDR3 DNA reads TGCGCCAGCAGTGAGCCTCCCCGTCGGACAGGGGGCGGAGAGACCCAGTACTTC. It translates to CASSEPPRRTGGGETQYF.

This chain uses TRBV6-6 with TRBJ1-1, with 10 bases identical to TRBD1. Germline CDR1 is MNHNY and CDR2 is SVGAGI (reference sequence). With 4 bases clipped from V and 4 bases from J, the junction kept 3 bases outside the gene matches. CDR3 length equals 14 residues. The CDR3 loop reads CASSSDRGSTEAFF. For the CDR3, the DNA is TGTGCCAGCAGTTCGGACAGGGGGTCCACTGAAGCTTTCTTT.

The chain employs TRBV2 and TRBJ2-2, with D tentatively TRBD2 (6 bases). This CDR3 is built from 14 residues. Trimming shortened V by 8 bases and J by 4 bases, and 14 bases separated the two germline ends. Per germline, CDR1 SNHLY and CDR2 FYNNEI. CDR3 nucleotides: TGTGCCAGCGTAAGACTAGTGGGCACCGGGGAGCTGTTTTTT. Translating it yields CASVRLVGTGELFF.

The V call is TRBV7-8, the J call TRBJ2-5, with 8 bases that match TRBD1. Germline values: CDR1 SGHVS, CDR2 FQNEAQ. V lost 0 bases and J lost 4; bases outside the gene matches: 7. The CDR3 extends over 16 amino acids. CDR3 amino acids: CASSLAPGTGGETQYF. CDR3 sequence (DNA): TGTGCCAGCAGCTTAGCCCCCGGGACAGGAGGAGAGACCCAGTACTTC.

This sequence joins TRBV19 and TRBJ1-1; D is unclear. CDR1 LNHDA and CDR2 SQIVND come from the germline V gene (reference sequence). The V end lost 3 bases, the J end lost 1 base, and 9 bases lay between the germline ends. There are 14 residues in the CDR3. As DNA, the CDR3 is TGTGCCAGTAGTATTGGTCCTAAGAACACTGAAGCTTTCTTT. Its translation: CASSIGPKNTEAFF.

This CDR3 is CASSDGTAFQETQYF. DNA of the CDR3: TGTGCCAGCAGCGACGGGACAGCCTTCCAAGAGACCCAGTACTTC. The V and J genes are TRBV3-1 (or the pseudogene TRBV3-2) and TRBJ2-5, with 7 bases fitting TRBD1. Germline lookup yields CDR1 LGHDT and CDR2 YNNKEL (reference sequence). The CDR3 is 15 residues long. Germline trimming cut 5 bases from V and 1 base from J; bases unmatched to any gene: 7.